These 19 T cell receptor beta chains were all obtained from the same sample, sequenced in a study of blood T cells in healthy people across ages. Primers used in a second PCR of roughly 6 to 12 cycles were a sample-barcoded 5' primer and a J-beta primer mix. TCRdb recomputed calls from the 5' RACE reads with MiXCR, one row per CDR3 protein. This sample has just under 750,000 distinct CDR3 sequences, with approximately 22% found just once. Sequencing was done on a sample of blood. The receptors stem from a man aged 65 to 85 in good health.

The genes are TRBV29-1 and TRBJ1-1; 10 bases are shared with TRBD1. Germline values: CDR1 SQVTM, CDR2 ANQGSEA. The CDR3 is 11 residues long. Trimming took 8 bases from V and 10 from J; bases not matched to a gene: 7. DNA of the CDR3: TGCAGCTTCCGGGACAGGGGAGGAGCTTTCTTT. This sequence encodes CSFRDRGGAFF.

CDR3 DNA: TGTGCCAGCAGCTTAATTTTTACCCCAAATGAAAAACTGTTTTTT. Amino acids: CASSLIFTPNEKLFF. The chain carries TRBV7-2 and TRBJ1-4; no reliable D call. Trimming left V 2 bases short and J 5 bases short, with 12 bases between. Germline CDR1 reads SGHTA; CDR2 reads FQGNSA. The CDR3 length is 15 residues. Complete variable domain (other parts from reference TRBV7-2 and TRBJ1-4): GAGVSQSPSNKVTEKGKDVELRCDPISGHTALYWYRQSLGQGLEFLIYFQGNSAPDKSGLPSDRFSAERTGGSVSTLTIQRTQQEDSAVYLCASSLIFTPNEKLFFGSGTQLSVL.

The V gene is TRBV20-1, the J gene TRBJ2-1; D is uncertain. CDR3 length: 10 amino acids. The germline CDR1 and CDR2 sequences are DFQATT and SNEGSKA (reference sequence). Trimming stripped 4 bases from V and 10 bases from J, with 8 bases between. The CDR3 DNA sequence: TGCAGTGCTAAGGGCCACGAGCAGTTCTTC. Translated, it gives CSAKGHEQFF.

V gene TRBV20-1 combines with J gene TRBJ2-7; 7 bases map to TRBD2. From germline, CDR1 is DFQATT and CDR2 SNEGSKA (reference sequence). This CDR3 has 15 residues. V trimming: 2 bases; J trimming: 3 bases; junction bases outside the gene matches: 10. The CDR3 sequence is CSARMTSLDHYEQYV. CDR3 in DNA: TGCAGTGCTAGAATGACTAGCTTAGACCACTACGAGCAGTACGTC.

This clonotype was seen ten or more times. The gene calls are TRBV12-3 or TRBV12-4 and TRBJ2-1; tentatively, D is TRBD2 (5 bases). The V end lost 5 bases, the J end lost 6 bases, and 14 bases lay between the germline ends. CDR3 length equals 14 residues. Here the CDR3 reads CASSHNRGTNEQFF. The CDR3 DNA reads TGTGCCAGCAGTCACAACCGGGGTACCAATGAGCAGTTCTTC.

This clonotype turned up a few times. The chain uses TRBV7-6 and TRBJ1-1; TRBD1 aligns across 8 bases. V trimming: 1 base; J trimming: 0 bases; junction bases outside the gene matches: 4. CDR1 and CDR2 from the germline V gene are SGHVS and FNYEAQ. This CDR3 is built from 16 residues. In nucleotides, the CDR3 is TGTGCCAGCAGCTTAGGAAGGACAGGGATGAACACTGAAGCTTTCTTT. It translates to CASSLGRTGMNTEAFF.

The rearrangement links TRBV19 to TRBJ1-1; a weak D match, TRBD1 (6 bases). The germline gives CDR1 LNHDA, CDR2 SQIVND (reference sequence). Between the trimmed V and J ends, which lost 6 bases and 0 bases, there was a span of 14 bases. CDR3 length: 15 amino acids. Here the CDR3 reads CASSPGQLMNTEAFF. CDR3 bases: TGTGCCAGTAGCCCCGGACAGTTAATGAACACTGAAGCTTTCTTT.

In DNA, the CDR3 is TGTGCCAGCAGCACCGCCCGACAACCCGATGGGCAGTATTTT. Its protein product is CASSTARQPDGQYF. The chain recombines TRBV11-2 with TRBJ2-3; D is uncertain. Trimming took off 5 bases at V and 11 bases at J, with 20 bases between the two ends. Germline CDR1 is SGHAT and CDR2 is FQNNGV. This CDR3 contains 14 residues.

V usage is TRBV20-1 and J usage is TRBJ2-1, with TRBD2 matching over 8 bases. The CDR3 sequence is 13 residues long. Germline CDR1 and CDR2: DFQATT and SNEGSKA (reference sequence). Germline trimming cut 5 bases from V and 8 bases from J; bases unmatched to any gene: 8. The CDR3 sequence: CSASGTRSDEQFF. DNA of the CDR3: TGCAGTGCTTCCGGGACTAGATCTGATGAGCAGTTCTTC.

This clonotype came up once. This chain joins TRBV11-2 and TRBJ2-3; 10 nucleotides align to TRBD2. The J segment lost 6 bases and the V segment lost 3 bases, leaving 9 bases of the junction unmatched. CDR1 SGHAT and CDR2 FQNNGV come from the germline V gene. The CDR3 has 16 residues. The CDR3 region has the DNA TGTGCCAGCAGCTTGTATACAGCGGGGGGGATGGATACGCAGTATTTT. Residues: CASSLYTAGGMDTQYF.

This clonotype has a handful of counts. CDR3 region: CASSETGGGYEKLFF. DNA for the CDR3: TGTGCCAGCAGTGAGACAGGGGGAGGCTATGAAAAACTGTTTTTT. The chain employs TRBV6-5 and TRBJ1-4, with 9 positions matching TRBD1. The V gene end was trimmed by 5 bases and the J gene end by 6 bases; junction bases not matched to a gene: 7. The CDR3 runs 15 residues. Germline assignment: CDR1 MNHEY and CDR2 SVGAGI.

The rearrangement links TRBV29-1 to TRBJ2-3; the D gene is possibly TRBD2 (6 bases). Germline CDR1 reads SQVTM; CDR2 reads ANQGSEA. Trimming shortened V by 5 bases and J by 2 bases, and 17 bases separated the two germline ends. The length of the CDR3 is 15 residues. The CDR3 sequence is CSVSPPGGATDTQYF. CDR3 DNA: TGCAGCGTTAGCCCCCCCGGCGGGGCCACAGATACGCAGTATTTT.

This clonotype was recorded a few times. The rearrangement links TRBV27 to TRBJ2-7; D possibly uses TRBD1 or TRBD2 (6 bases each). Per the germline V gene, CDR1 is MNHEY and CDR2 is SMNVEV (reference sequence). Trimming took off 5 bases at V and 1 base at J, with 15 bases between the two ends. The CDR3 runs 15 residues. CDR3 sequence reads: CASSPTGGPSYEQYV. The CDR3 DNA follows: TGTGCCAGCAGTCCCACTGGGGGGCCGTCCTACGAGCAGTACGTC.

Only a few counts were recorded for this clonotype. V and J are TRBV4-1 and TRBJ2-1; D is unclear. The CDR3 runs to 17 residues. Between the trimmed V and J ends, which lost 0 bases and 1 base, there was a span of 13 bases. Germline CDR1 is MGHRA and CDR2 is YSYEKL. The CDR3 spells CASSQDTARISYNEQFF. CDR3 coding DNA: TGCGCCAGCAGCCAAGATACGGCCAGGATATCCTACAATGAGCAGTTCTTC.

The chain carries TRBV29-1 and TRBJ2-1, with 11 bases identical to TRBD2. This CDR3 is 15 amino acids long. The J segment lost 0 bases and the V segment lost 8 bases, leaving 6 bases of the junction unmatched. Germline CDR1 and CDR2: SQVTM and ANQGSEA. The CDR3 bases are TGCAGCTCCAAGACTAGCGGGATCTCCTACAATGAGCAGTTCTTC. This translates into CSSKTSGISYNEQFF.

The chain uses TRBV7-9 and TRBJ2-7, with 9 bases matching TRBD2. There are 14 residues in the CDR3. Losses at the gene ends were 5 bases for V and 4 bases for J; bases not matched to a gene: 6. Germline CDR1 reads SEHNR; CDR2 reads FQNEAQ (reference sequence). CDR3 nucleotide sequence: TGTGCCAGCAGCCTTAGCGGGAGTAAATACGAGCAGTACTTC. The encoded protein is CASSLSGSKYEQYF.

The genes are TRBV11-3 and TRBJ2-1; no clear D. Trimming stripped 0 bases from V and 0 bases from J, with 3 bases between. CDR3 length equals 14 residues. Germline CDR1 is SGHNT and CDR2 is YENEEA. The CDR3 bases are TGTGCCAGCAGCTTAGAGTTCTCCTACAATGAGCAGTTCTTC. Translation gives CASSLEFSYNEQFF.

The chain joins TRBV2 to TRBJ2-5; 9 positions agree with TRBD1. V shed 8 bases, J shed 1 base, and the junction held 8 bases outside the gene matches. The CDR3 length is 15 residues. Germline values: CDR1 SNHLY, CDR2 FYNNEI. CDR3 sequence reads: CASALTGGVQETQYF. The CDR3 DNA follows: TGTGCCAGCGCCCTGACAGGGGGGGTCCAAGAGACCCAGTACTTC.

This chain connects TRBV7-9 to TRBJ2-7, with D maybe TRBD2 (6 bases). Germline V gene sequence: CDR1 SEHNR, CDR2 FQNEAQ (reference sequence). Trimming pared 2 bases from V and 6 bases from J, leaving 11 bases between. The CDR3 is 13 amino acids. The CDR3 here is CASSLTREAEQYF. CDR3 nucleotides: TGTGCCAGCAGCTTAACTAGGGAGGCCGAGCAGTACTTC.